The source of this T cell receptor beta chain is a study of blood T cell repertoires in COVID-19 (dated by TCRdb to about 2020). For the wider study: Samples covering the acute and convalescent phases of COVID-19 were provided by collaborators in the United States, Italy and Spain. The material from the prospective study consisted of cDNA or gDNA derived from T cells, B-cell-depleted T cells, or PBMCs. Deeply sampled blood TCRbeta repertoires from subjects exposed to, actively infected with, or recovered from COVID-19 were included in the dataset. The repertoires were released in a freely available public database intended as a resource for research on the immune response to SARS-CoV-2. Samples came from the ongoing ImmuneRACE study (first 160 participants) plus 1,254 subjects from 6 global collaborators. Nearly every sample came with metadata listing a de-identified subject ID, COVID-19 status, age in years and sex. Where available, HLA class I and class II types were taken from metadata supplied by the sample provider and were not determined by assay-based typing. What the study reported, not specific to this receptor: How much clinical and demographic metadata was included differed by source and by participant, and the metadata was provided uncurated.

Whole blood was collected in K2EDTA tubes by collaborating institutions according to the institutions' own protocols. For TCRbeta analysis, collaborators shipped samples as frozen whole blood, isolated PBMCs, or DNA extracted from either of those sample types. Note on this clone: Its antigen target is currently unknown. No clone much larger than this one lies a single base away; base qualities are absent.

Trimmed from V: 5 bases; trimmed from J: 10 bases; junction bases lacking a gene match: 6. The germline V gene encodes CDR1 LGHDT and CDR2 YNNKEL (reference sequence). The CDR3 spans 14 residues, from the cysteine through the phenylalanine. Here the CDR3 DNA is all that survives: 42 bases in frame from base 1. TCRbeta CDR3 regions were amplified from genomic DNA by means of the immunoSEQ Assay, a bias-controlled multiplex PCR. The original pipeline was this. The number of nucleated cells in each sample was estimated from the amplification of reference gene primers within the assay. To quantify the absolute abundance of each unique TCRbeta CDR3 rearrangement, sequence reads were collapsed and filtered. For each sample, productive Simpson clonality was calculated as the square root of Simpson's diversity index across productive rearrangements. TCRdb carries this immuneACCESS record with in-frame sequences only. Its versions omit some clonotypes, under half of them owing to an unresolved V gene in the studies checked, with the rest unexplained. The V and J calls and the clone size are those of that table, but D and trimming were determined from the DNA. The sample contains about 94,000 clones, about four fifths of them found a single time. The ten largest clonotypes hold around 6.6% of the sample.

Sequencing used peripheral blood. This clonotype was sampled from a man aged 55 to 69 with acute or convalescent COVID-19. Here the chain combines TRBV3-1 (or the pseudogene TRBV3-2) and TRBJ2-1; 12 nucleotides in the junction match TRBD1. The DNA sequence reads TGTGCCAGCAGCTCCCCGGGACAGGGGGCGGAGCAGTTCTTC. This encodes CASSSPGQGAEQFF.